The 21 T cell receptor beta chains below all came from one sample that was sequenced in a study of cytomegalovirus exposure and HLA in healthy donors. Primers for the PCR totalled 60 Vbeta and 13 Jbeta. TCRdb keeps only in-frame clones here, not all; method: immunoSEQ multiplex PCR. The sample includes over 100,000 clones, around 80% seen only once; the top ten take 1.5%. Sequencing used PBMCs. The receptors were gathered from a female donor in good health and CMV-seronegative.

This clone was found a few times. The V gene is TRBV6-6, the J gene TRBJ1-2, with 9 bases fitting TRBD1. The V gene's germline CDR1 is MNHNY and CDR2 SVGAGI (reference sequence). V shed 1 base, J shed 8 bases, and the junction held 8 bases outside the gene matches. This CDR3 is 15 amino acids long. The CDR3 spells CASSYLQGAPYGYTF. CDR3 nucleotide sequence: TGTGCCAGCAGTTACTTACAGGGGGCGCCTTACGGCTACACCTTC.

The chain uses TRBV2 and TRBJ2-5; the match to TRBD2 covers 9 bases. With V trimmed by 8 bases and J by 2 bases, 9 bases remained unmatched. Germline CDR1 SNHLY, CDR2 FYNNEI. CDR3 size: 15 residues. CDR3 coding DNA: TGTGCCAGCCTGAATAGCGGGGGTTATCAAGAGACCCAGTACTTC. Translating it yields CASLNSGGYQETQYF. The whole variable domain, remainder taken from reference TRBV2 and TRBJ2-5, is EPEVTQTPSHQVTQMGQEVILRCVPISNHLYFYWYRQILGQKVEFLVSFYNNEISEKSEIFDDQFSVERPDGSNFTLKIRSTKLEDSAMYFCASLNSGGYQETQYFGPGTRLLVL.

This clone was counted a single time. The chain carries TRBV7-2 and TRBJ1-2; a possible D gene is TRBD1 (5 bases). The CDR3 totals 15 residues. Trimming stripped 5 bases from V and 5 bases from J, with 18 bases between. Germline CDR1 SGHTA, CDR2 FQGNSA. The CDR3 spells CASSQDPLGPYGYTF. Written as DNA, the CDR3 is TGTGCCAGCAGCCAAGATCCGTTGGGGCCTTATGGCTACACCTTC.

CDR3 nucleotide sequence: TGCGCCAGCAGCCAAGGACTAGGGCCGGGGGAGTACGAGCAGTACTTC. Amino acids: CASSQGLGPGEYEQYF. The rearrangement links TRBV4-1 to TRBJ2-7, with TRBD2 as a possible D gene (6 bases). Trimming left V 1 base short and J 4 bases short, with 17 bases between. The CDR3 has 16 amino acids. Germline loops: CDR1 MGHRA, CDR2 YSYEKL.

J is TRBJ2-3 and V is TRBV2, with TRBD1 identical over 9 bases. Looked up from germline, CDR1 is SNHLY and CDR2 is FYNNEI. The CDR3 is 15 amino acids. Trimming at V came to 5 bases and at J to 1 base, leaving 4 bases not matched to a gene. In DNA, the CDR3 is TGTGCCAGCAGTACAAGACAGGGGGGCACAGATACGCAGTATTTT. Translation: CASSTRQGGTDTQYF.

The V and J genes are TRBV28 and TRBJ2-7, with D tentatively TRBD1 (5 bases). Trimming stripped 4 bases from V and 0 bases from J, with 10 bases between. Germline assignment: CDR1 MDHEN and CDR2 SYDVKM. This CDR3 spans 14 amino acids. CDR3 DNA: TGTGCCAGCAGTTACGCAGGGTTCTCCTACGAGCAGTACTTC. Amino acid sequence: CASSYAGFSYEQYF. The full variable domain, completed using reference TRBV28 and TRBJ2-7, is DVKVTQSSRYLVKRTGEKVFLECVQDMDHENMFWYRQDPGLGLRLIYFSYDVKMKEKGDIPEGYSVSREKKERFSLILESASTNQTSMYLCASSYAGFSYEQYFGPGTRLTVT.

This rearrangement joins TRBV7-2 to TRBJ2-7, with D tentatively TRBD2 (6 bases). The CDR3 is 16 amino acids. V was clipped by 5 bases and J by 0 bases, with 17 bases between them. The V gene's germline CDR1 is SGHTA and CDR2 FQGNSA. The CDR3 loop reads CASSRGLASFSYEQYF. The CDR3, as DNA: TGTGCCAGCAGCCGCGGGCTAGCGAGTTTCTCCTACGAGCAGTACTTC. Variable domain in full (rest from reference TRBV7-2 and TRBJ2-7): GAGVSQSPSNKVTEKGKDVELRCDPISGHTALYWYRQSLGQGLEFLIYFQGNSAPDKSGLPSDRFSAERTGGSVSTLTIQRTQQEDSAVYLCASSRGLASFSYEQYFGPGTRLTVT.

The chain combines TRBV5-1 with TRBJ2-7; D is possibly TRBD2 (5 bases). Looked up from germline, CDR1 is SGHRS and CDR2 is YFSETQ. Trimming took 5 bases from V and 0 from J, leaving 12 bases between them. The CDR3 totals 14 residues. The chain's CDR3 is CASRERTVSYEQYF. CDR3 bases: TGCGCCAGCAGGGAACGGACTGTCTCCTACGAGCAGTACTTC.

This clone was seen once. This sequence joins TRBV14 and TRBJ1-3; D is unresolved. CDR1 SGHDN and CDR2 FVKESK come from the germline V gene. CDR3 size: 13 residues. Trimming took off 5 bases at V and 7 bases at J, with 12 bases between the two ends. CDR3 protein: CASSETLGNTIYF. The DNA for the CDR3 is TGTGCCAGCAGCGAAACTCTCGGGAACACCATATATTTT.

In DNA, the CDR3 is TGTGCCAGCAGTTTTCATGACAGTCAAGAGACCCAGTACTTC. Translating gives CASSFHDSQETQYF. The chain employs TRBV28 and TRBJ2-5, with TRBD1 as a possible D gene (5 bases). Per germline, CDR1 MDHEN and CDR2 SYDVKM. This CDR3 has 14 amino acids. Trimming shortened V by 3 bases and J by 2 bases, and 10 bases separated the two germline ends.

The chain uses TRBV6-5 and TRBJ1-2; D perhaps matches TRBD1 (6 bases). CDR1 and CDR2 from the germline V gene are MNHEY and SVGAGI. V gave up 6 bases and J gave up 8 bases, with 16 bases separating them. CDR3 length equals 13 residues. For the CDR3, the DNA is TGTGCCAGCAGCCGATCCGGGACACACGGCTACACCTTC. It encodes CASSRSGTHGYTF.

A word on this clone: Other nucleotide sequences from this sample produce the same CDR3. The V gene is TRBV5-1, the J gene TRBJ2-7; no firm D call. The germline V gene has CDR1 SGHRS and CDR2 YFSETQ. CDR3 size: 13 residues. The germline V and J ends were trimmed by 1 base and 0 bases, with 5 bases remaining between them. The CDR3 protein is CASSLTLSYEQYF. CDR3 nucleotides: TGCGCCAGCAGCTTGACTCTCTCCTACGAGCAGTACTTC.

The table lists this clone with a count of one. V is TRBV6-5 and J is TRBJ2-5; 7 nucleotides line up with TRBD1. The J call may be mistaken, given a closer DNA end match to TRBJ2-7. The CDR3 contains 14 residues. The germline V gene has CDR1 MNHEY and CDR2 SVGAGI. The CDR3 nucleotides are TGTGCCAGCAGTTTGACAGGGAGAACTGGCGAGCAGTACTTC. Amino acid sequence: CASSLTGRTGEQYF.

This clone was picked up a small number of times. J is TRBJ2-2 and V is TRBV7-9; possible D gene TRBD1, 5 bases. The ends were cut back, 5 bases at V and 4 bases at J, with 14 bases in the middle. The germline V gene encodes CDR1 SEHNR and CDR2 FQNEAQ (reference sequence). The CDR3 covers 15 residues. CDR3 DNA: TGTGCCAGCAGCCCCCAGGGTGCGGCCACCGGGGAGCTGTTTTTT. It specifies CASSPQGAATGELFF. Looking up the rest from reference TRBV7-9 and TRBJ2-2 gives the full variable domain: DTGVSQNPRHKITKRGQNVTFRCDPISEHNRLYWYRQTLGQGPEFLTYFQNEAQLEKSRLLSDRFSAERPKGSFSTLEIQRTEQGDSAMYLCASSPQGAATGELFFGEGSRLTVL.

CDR3 loop: CASSQPRFVAEGNTIYF. CDR3 bases: TGCGCCAGCAGCCAACCCCGATTTGTGGCGGAAGGAAACACCATATATTTT. The V gene is TRBV4-3, the J gene TRBJ1-3; D is ambiguous. The V and J ends lost 2 bases and 4 bases respectively, with 18 bases between them. CDR1 LGHNA and CDR2 YSLEER come from the germline V gene. The CDR3 extends over 17 amino acids.

This chain connects TRBV30 to TRBJ2-5, with D tentatively TRBD2 (6 bases). This CDR3 contains 13 residues. Germline values: CDR1 GTSNPN, CDR2 SVGIG (reference sequence). The V end was cut by 5 bases, the J end by 2 bases, with 12 bases between. The CDR3 region is CAWDKGLQETQYF. The CDR3 nucleotides are TGTGCCTGGGATAAGGGACTTCAAGAGACCCAGTACTTC.

This clone came up a few times. This sequence joins TRBV9 and TRBJ2-5; 7 nucleotides line up with TRBD1. The germline V gene encodes CDR1 SGDLS and CDR2 YYNGEE. The CDR3 has 14 residues. V lost 3 bases and J lost 2; bases outside the gene matches: 4. The CDR3 sequence is CASSAHRGQETQYF. The CDR3 DNA is TGTGCCAGCAGCGCTCACAGGGGACAAGAGACCCAGTACTTC.

Only one count was recorded for this clone. The CDR3 is CASSLGLAGGPVHEQFF. DNA for the CDR3: TGTGCCAGCAGCTTGGGTTTAGCGGGAGGGCCAGTCCATGAGCAGTTCTTC. The rearrangement uses TRBV5-6 and TRBJ2-1, with 11 nucleotides matching TRBD2. The length of the CDR3 is 17 residues. Trimming took 0 bases from V and 8 from J; bases not matched to a gene: 10. CDR1 is SGHDT and CDR2 is YYEEEE in the germline V gene. Full variable domain (missing parts from reference TRBV5-6 and TRBJ2-1): DAGVTQSPTHLIKTRGQQVTLRCSPKSGHDTVSWYQQALGQGPQFIFQYYEEEERQRGNFPDRFSGHQFPNYSSELNVNALLLGDSALYLCASSLGLAGGPVHEQFFGPGTRLTVL.

This chain connects TRBV6-1 to TRBJ2-2; 11 bases fit TRBD1. This CDR3 comprises 15 residues. CDR1 and CDR2 from the germline V gene are MNHNS and SASEGT. Unmatched junction bases numbered 1, after V lost 0 bases and J lost 7 bases. Here the CDR3 reads CASSEAGQGGGELFF. Written as DNA, the CDR3 is TGTGCCAGCAGTGAAGCGGGACAGGGGGGCGGGGAGCTGTTTTTT.

The gene calls are TRBV6-5 and TRBJ1-2; 7 nucleotides align to TRBD1. The CDR3 runs 13 residues. With V trimmed by 4 bases and J by 10 bases, 9 bases remained unmatched. Germline V gene lookup returns CDR1 MNHEY and CDR2 SVGAGI. The CDR3 DNA reads TGTGCCAGCAGTTCCACAGGGGTTCCCTCCTACACCTTC. This gives the protein CASSSTGVPSYTF.

The chain recombines TRBV15 with TRBJ1-4; 9 bases align to TRBD1. CDR3 length: 18 amino acids. Germline CDR1 LNHNV, CDR2 YYDKDF (reference sequence). Trimming cost V 0 bases and J 4 bases; bases outside gene matches: 9. The CDR3 sequence is CATSRDLRRTGDNEKLFF. The CDR3 DNA sequence: TGTGCCACCAGCAGAGATCTCAGGAGGACAGGGGATAATGAAAAACTGTTTTTT.